The following is a T cell receptor (beta chain) sequence with its context. Authors' methods: Amplified reference gene primers provided the basis for estimating nucleated cell counts. The table came from immunoSEQ multiplex PCR; TCRdb's copy has only in-frame clones and leaves some out. That table gives V, J and clone size, and the DNA gave D and trimming. The table includes roughly 350,000 clones, 80% to 90% detected once. The sample belongs to a study of blood T cell repertoires in COVID-19. As for the study in general: The study drew acute and convalescent COVID-19 samples from the United States, Italy and Spain. PBMCs, B-cell-depleted T cells, or T cells provided the cDNA or gDNA that made up the material.

The Seattle patients, enrolled during active infection, were followed longitudinally. Germline CDR1 reads SGHDT; CDR2 reads YYEEEE. V shed 0 bases and J shed 4 bases, with 12 bases lying between them. The CDR3 runs 15 residues. The V call is TRBV5-6, the J call TRBJ2-3; maybe TRBD2 (5 bases). Input material: peripheral blood. This receptor was identified in a woman aged 45-60 years with COVID-19, enrolled during active disease. The CDR3 bases are TGTGCCAGCAGCTTGGACTTGGTTAGCGCAGATACGCAGTATTTT. It is translated as CASSLDLVSADTQYF. Using reference TRBV5-6 and TRBJ2-3 for the parts outside the CDR3, the full variable domain is DAGVTQSPTHLIKTRGQQVTLRCSPKSGHDTVSWYQQALGQGPQFIFQYYEEEERQRGNFPDRFSGHQFPNYSSELNVNALLLGDSALYLCASSLDLVSADTQYFGPGTRLTVL.